This T cell receptor (beta chain) was retrieved from a study of control samples from healthy donors and cancer patients. The CDR3 extends over 14 amino acids. Germline CDR1 reads LNHDA; CDR2 reads SQIVND (reference sequence). Sequencing was performed with immunoSEQ multiplex PCR; in TCRdb, only in-frame clones are kept and a portion is missing. The sample includes 350,000 to 450,000 clones, around 90% of them seen just once. A note on this clone: Mismatch with germline at one junction end may stem from a read error.

The sequence was obtained from a man in his forties with head and neck cancer. The genes are TRBV19 and TRBJ2-2; D may be TRBD2 (6 bases). The sequencing sample was made of PBMCs. This CDR3 is CASNIGGVQRELFF. The CDR3 DNA reads as TGTGCCAGTAATATAGGAGGGGTCCAACGGGAGCTGTTTTTT. The full variable domain, rest sourced from reference TRBV19 and TRBJ2-2, is DGGITQSPKYLFRKEGQNVTLSCEQNLNHDAMYWYRQDPGQGLRLIYYSQIVNDFQKGDIAEGYSVSREKKESFPLTVTSAQKNPTAFYLCASNIGGVQRELFFGEGSRLTVL.